This TCR beta chain is from a study of cytomegalovirus exposure and HLA in healthy donors. PCR primers comprised 60 Vbeta and 13 Jbeta primers. Sequencing was performed with immunoSEQ multiplex PCR; in TCRdb, only in-frame clones are kept and a portion is missing. The top ten hold 1.5% to 2% of the sample, which has 140,000 to 150,000 clones, approximately 70% seen once. Germline loops: CDR1 KGHSH, CDR2 LQKENI. This CDR3 has 16 amino acids. V was trimmed by 5 bases and J by 5 bases, leaving 21 bases between them. The origin of this receptor is a woman aged 18 to 35 in good health and CMV-seronegative. The gene calls are TRBV18 and TRBJ1-1; D is perhaps TRBD1 (6 bases). Sequencing input: PBMCs. Written as DNA, the CDR3 is TGTGCCAGCTCAACCACTTGGACAGCCCGGTGGACTGAAGCTTTCTTT. Amino acids: CASSTTWTARWTEAFF.